Each of the 14 T cell receptor beta chains below was sequenced from the same sample in a study of blood T cells in healthy people across ages. For the second PCR, which ran for about 6 to 12 cycles, a sample-barcoded 5' primer and a J-beta primer mix were used. Using its own MiXCR run on the 5' RACE reads, TCRdb lists one record per CDR3 protein. This table holds 1.5 million to 2 million distinct CDR3 sequences, under 30% found once. Sequencing was done on a sample of blood. The origin of the receptors is a woman between 25 and 40 years old in good health.

In regard to this clonotype: With a much larger clone just one base away, this may be a read error. This chain connects TRBV29-1 to TRBJ2-5; TRBD2 is a possible D gene (5 bases). The CDR3 is 17 residues long. The V gene's germline CDR1 is SQVTM and CDR2 ANQGSEA. The DNA of the CDR3 is TGCAGCGTTGAAGTTGGTTCGTGGGAGCAGGACCAAGAGACCCGGTACTTC. Protein: CSVEVGSWEQDQETRYF. Supplemented by reference TRBV29-1 and TRBJ2-5, the full variable domain reads SAVISQKPSRDICQRGTSLTIQCQVDSQVTMMFWYRQQPGQSLTLIATANQGSEATYESGFVIDKFPISRPNLTFSTLTVSNMSPEDSSIYLCSVEVGSWEQDQETRYFGPGTRLLVL.

This clonotype appeared a few times. The chain recombines TRBV12-3 or TRBV12-4 with TRBJ1-2, with 7 bases matching TRBD1. Trimming removed 5 bases from V and 7 bases from J; junction bases left unmatched: 4. The CDR3 length is 12 residues. In DNA form, the CDR3 reads TGTGCCAGCAGTGGGACAGTATCTGGCTACACCTTC. Protein sequence: CASSGTVSGYTF.

In this sample, this clonotype turned up many times. The CDR3, as DNA: TGCAGTGCCATACGCGGGGGCGGGAGGGAACCGCAGTATTTT. This sequence encodes CSAIRGGGREPQYF. The chain combines TRBV20-1 with TRBJ2-3; 9 bases are a match to TRBD2. The V segment lost 6 bases and the J segment 10 bases; nucleotides outside the gene matches: 14. The length of the CDR3 is 14 residues. The germline V gene has CDR1 DFQATT and CDR2 SNEGSKA (reference sequence).

The genes are TRBV5-1 and TRBJ2-5, with a weak D call TRBD2 (6 bases). The ends were cut back, 2 bases at V and 5 bases at J, with 13 bases in the middle. Germline V gives CDR1 SGHRS, CDR2 YFSETQ. This CDR3 region has 14 residues. DNA for the CDR3: TGCGCCAGCAGCTTAGGCGGGGATTCGGAGACCCAGTACTTC. This sequence encodes CASSLGGDSETQYF.

This clonotype was observed many times. V usage is TRBV20-1 and J usage is TRBJ1-2; no definite D call. The germline CDR1 and CDR2 sequences are DFQATT and SNEGSKA (reference sequence). V lost 3 bases and J 5 bases, leaving 16 bases between the germline ends. The CDR3 is 14 residues long. The CDR3 sequence: CSASRFKGEYGYTF. CDR3 in DNA: TGCAGTGCTAGTCGGTTCAAGGGCGAGTATGGCTACACCTTC.

This sequence joins TRBV4-1 and TRBJ2-5; D could derive from TRBD1 or TRBD2 (6 bases each). Trimming pared 4 bases from V and 4 bases from J, leaving 13 bases between. This CDR3 region has 14 residues. Germline-derived CDR1 and CDR2 are MGHRA and YSYEKL. CDR3 residues: CASSPEPGAETQYF. DNA for the CDR3: TGCGCCAGCAGCCCCGAGCCGGGGGCAGAGACCCAGTACTTC.

A note on this clonotype: This may come from a read error, since a much larger clone is one base off. The V gene is TRBV5-1, the J gene TRBJ2-5; 11 bases are a match to TRBD2. The DNA end lines up better with TRBJ2-7; the J call may be wrong. CDR1 SGHRS and CDR2 YFSETQ come from the germline V gene. CDR3 length: 14 amino acids. CDR3 sequence (DNA): TGCGTCAGCAGAAAACTAGCGGGAGTTGACGAGCAGTACTTC. It specifies CVSRKLAGVDEQYF.

About this clonotype itself: Germline is not matched at one junction end, which may reflect a read error. The rearrangement uses TRBV5-1 and TRBJ2-1, with 8 bases matching TRBD2. Per the germline V gene, CDR1 is SGHRS and CDR2 is YFSETQ. This CDR3 region has 16 residues. The CDR3 DNA follows: TGCGCCATCAGCGGGGGAAGCGGGGGTTCCTACAATGAGCAGTTCTTC. Encoded protein: CAISGGSGGSYNEQFF.

Concerning this clonotype: This likely comes from a read error, as the CDR3 has no conserved phenylalanine or tryptophan at its end. The chain joins TRBV12-3 or TRBV12-4 to TRBJ2-5; unclear D gene. This CDR3 is built from 15 residues. V shed 4 bases and J shed 1 base, with 13 bases lying between them. The chain's CDR3 is CASSSTRLTQETQYS. The CDR3 nucleotides read TGTGCCAGCAGTTCCACAAGACTGACCCAAGAGACCCAGTACTCC.

This clonotype has just a few counts. DNA for the CDR3: TGTGCCAGCAGTTCGACAGGACCGGACACTGAAGCTTTCTTT. It translates to CASSSTGPDTEAFF. The chain links TRBV7-3 to TRBJ1-1; a weak D match, TRBD1 (6 bases). Trimming pared 6 bases from V and 3 bases from J, leaving 14 bases between. The germline V gene has CDR1 SGHTA and CDR2 FQGTGA. The CDR3 contains 14 residues.

The chain recombines TRBV2 with TRBJ1-5; 8 nucleotides line up with TRBD1. Germline V gene lookup returns CDR1 SNHLY and CDR2 FYNNEI. V shed 2 bases, J shed 4 bases, and the junction held 7 bases outside the gene matches. The CDR3 covers 16 residues. The CDR3 spells CASSERSGTGNQPQHF. CDR3 sequence (DNA): TGTGCCAGCAGTGAACGGTCCGGGACAGGTAATCAGCCCCAGCATTTT.

There are a few counts of this clonotype. The V call is TRBV28, the J call TRBJ2-4, with D perhaps TRBD2 (7 bases). The CDR3 is 13 amino acids. V was trimmed by 6 bases and J by 5 bases, leaving 11 bases between them. Germline lookup yields CDR1 MDHEN and CDR2 SYDVKM. CDR3 region: CASSGGPQNIQYF. The DNA of the CDR3 is TGTGCCAGCAGCGGGGGGCCGCAAAACATTCAGTACTTC.

The J gene is TRBJ1-4, the V gene TRBV29-1; D remains ambiguous. There are 11 residues in the CDR3. Trimming stripped 3 bases from V and 12 bases from J, with 11 bases between. Per the germline V gene, CDR1 is SQVTM and CDR2 is ANQGSEA. CDR3 bases: TGCAGCGTTGACGGTCAGCCGGAACTGTTTTTT. It is translated as CSVDGQPELFF.

The gene calls are TRBV7-2 and TRBJ1-6, with 12 bases matching TRBD1. Germline assignment: CDR1 SGHTA and CDR2 FQGNSA. This CDR3 is 15 amino acids long. The ends lost 6 bases at V and 10 bases at J; junction bases unmatched: 7. CDR3 sequence: CASSSGTGGRSPLHF. Written as DNA, the CDR3 is TGTGCCAGCAGTTCCGGGACAGGGGGCAGGTCACCCCTCCACTTT.